These 26 T cell receptor beta chains originate from one sample sequenced in a study of blood T cell repertoires in COVID-19. TCRdb's copy holds only in-frame clones and misses some; the assay was immunoSEQ multiplex PCR. The sample has about 110,000 clones, 80% to 90% seen once. Sample: peripheral blood. These receptors all come from a human donor in a cohort sampled during active COVID-19.

This chain connects TRBV5-3 to TRBJ2-2, with D possibly TRBD1 on 6 matching bases. TRBV5-3 belongs to the ORF category, with a function that is uncertain. CDR3 length: 16 amino acids. With 4 bases removed from V and 0 bases from J, the gap between germline ends came to 13 bases. CDR3 amino acids: CARSPRDTSNTGELFF. The CDR3 DNA is TGTGCCAGAAGCCCTAGGGACACTTCGAACACCGGGGAGCTGTTTTTT.

The J gene is TRBJ2-7, the V gene TRBV11-1; TRBD1 agrees at 9 bases. J was trimmed by 3 bases and V by 5 bases; bases with no gene match: 11. The germline CDR1 and CDR2 sequences are SGHAT and FQDESV (reference sequence). The CDR3 has 16 residues. CDR3 amino acids: CASSRPSGTGYYEQYF. In nucleotides, the CDR3 is TGTGCCAGCAGCCGCCCCTCTGGGACAGGGTACTACGAGCAGTACTTC.

The CDR3 bases are TGTGCCAGCAGCTTAGGGACTAGCGGGACTAATGAGCAGTTCTTC. This gives the protein CASSLGTSGTNEQFF. The chain combines TRBV7-8 with TRBJ2-1; TRBD2 agrees at 12 bases. The germline CDR1 and CDR2 sequences are SGHVS and FQNEAQ. V shed 1 base, J shed 7 bases, and the junction held 2 bases outside the gene matches. The CDR3 extends over 15 amino acids.

This clone appeared once. The J gene is TRBJ2-7, the V gene TRBV27; D unresolved. The CDR3 length is 19 residues. Germline CDR1 and CDR2: MNHEY and SMNVEV (reference sequence). Trimming pared 5 bases from V and 3 bases from J, leaving 29 bases between. The CDR3 DNA reads TGTGCCAGCAGTCCCCCCCTAATAACCACTTCCCTAAGAGGCTACGAGCAGTACTTC. It specifies CASSPPLITTSLRGYEQYF.

The chain is built from TRBV2 and TRBJ2-3; 10 bases agree with TRBD2. The V gene end was trimmed by 0 bases and the J gene end by 6 bases; junction bases not matched to a gene: 12. The CDR3 extends over 18 amino acids. CDR1 is SNHLY and CDR2 is FYNNEI in the germline V gene. CDR3 sequence reads: CASSEAGGTSAWWDTQYF. CDR3 nucleotides: TGTGCCAGCAGTGAAGCGGGGGGGACTAGCGCGTGGTGGGATACGCAGTATTTT.

The chain links TRBV4-3 to TRBJ2-3, with TRBD2 matching 11 bases. The CDR3 has 16 amino acids. Germline V gene data show CDR1 as LGHNA and CDR2 as YSLEER. V trimming: 1 base; J trimming: 3 bases; junction bases outside the gene matches: 3. The CDR3 sequence: CASSQGLAGGTDTQYF. The CDR3 DNA reads as TGCGCCAGCAGCCAAGGTCTAGCGGGGGGAACAGATACGCAGTATTTT.

The chain employs TRBV28 and TRBJ1-1; D is undetermined. Looked up from germline, CDR1 is MDHEN and CDR2 is SYDVKM. The germline V and J ends were trimmed by 8 bases and 2 bases, with 6 bases remaining between them. The CDR3 loop spans 11 amino acids. Written as DNA, the CDR3 is TGTGCCAGCCTTCTAAACACTGAAGCTTTCTTT. Residues: CASLLNTEAFF.

V gene TRBV20-1 combines with J gene TRBJ2-2; D is perhaps TRBD1 (6 bases). The CDR3 consists of 14 residues. Germline V gives CDR1 DFQATT, CDR2 SNEGSKA (reference sequence). The V end was cut by 4 bases, the J end by 0 bases, with 9 bases between. CDR3 in amino acids: CSANDRTNTGELFF. CDR3 DNA: TGCAGTGCTAATGACAGGACGAACACCGGGGAGCTGTTTTTT.

As DNA, the CDR3 is TGTGCCAGCAGCTTAGTTTTGATCGGTGGCACCGGGGAGCTGTTTTTT. It encodes CASSLVLIGGTGELFF. V is TRBV7-9 and J is TRBJ2-2; no reliable D call. CDR1 is SEHNR, CDR2 FQNEAQ, per germline (reference sequence). The CDR3 is made up of 16 amino acids. V was cut by 1 base and J by 4 bases, with 13 bases left in between.

The chain carries TRBV28 and TRBJ1-2; 8 nucleotides line up with TRBD1. With 2 bases clipped from V and 4 bases from J, the junction kept 12 bases outside the gene matches. CDR3 length equals 17 residues. CDR1 and CDR2 (germline): MDHEN, SYDVKM. The CDR3 loop reads CASSLAVRTGTVYGYTF. CDR3 in DNA: TGTGCCAGCAGTTTAGCCGTAAGGACAGGGACAGTCTATGGCTACACCTTC.

The chain employs TRBV7-3 and TRBJ2-5, with TRBD1 matching 9 bases. Germline CDR1 and CDR2: SGHTA and FQGTGA. The CDR3 extends over 16 amino acids. V lost 4 bases to trimming and J lost 2 bases; unmatched junction nucleotides: 8. This CDR3 is CASSSRRQGGQETQYF. CDR3 bases: TGTGCCAGCAGCTCCCGTCGACAGGGGGGTCAAGAGACCCAGTACTTC.

Regarding this clone: The same CDR3 also results from other DNA sequences found in this sample. This chain links TRBV12-2 with TRBJ1-4; TRBD1 is the table's D call and was not checked against the DNA. TRBV12-2 is a pseudogene. CDR3 length equals 15 residues. CDR3 amino acids: CASRPRRGKYEKLFF. The CDR3 DNA reads TGTGCAAGCCGCCCACGAAGGGGGAAGTATGAAAAACTGTTTTTT.

V is TRBV28 and J is TRBJ2-5; possible D gene TRBD1, 5 bases. This CDR3 is 14 amino acids long. CDR1 and CDR2 from the germline V gene are MDHEN and SYDVKM. Trimming took 2 bases from V and 1 from J, leaving 8 bases between them. The CDR3 nucleotides are TGTGCCAGCAGTTTAAGGACACCCCAAGAGACCCAGTACTTC. It is translated as CASSLRTPQETQYF. Looking up the rest from reference TRBV28 and TRBJ2-5 gives the full variable domain: DVKVTQSSRYLVKRTGEKVFLECVQDMDHENMFWYRQDPGLGLRLIYFSYDVKMKEKGDIPEGYSVSREKKERFSLILESASTNQTSMYLCASSLRTPQETQYFGPGTRLLVL.

The chain recombines TRBV5-1 with TRBJ1-1; 8 bases agree with TRBD1. V shed 4 bases and J 1 base; nucleotides not matched to a gene: 6. CDR1 and CDR2 (germline): SGHRS, YFSETQ. The CDR3 extends over 15 amino acids. CDR3 residues: CASSPGQGGNTEAFF. In DNA form, the CDR3 reads TGCGCCAGCAGCCCCGGACAGGGCGGGAACACTGAAGCTTTCTTT.

The genes are TRBV27 and TRBJ2-7; 7 bases are a match to TRBD1. The V gene's germline CDR1 is MNHEY and CDR2 SMNVEV (reference sequence). The CDR3 spans 15 residues. V lost 5 bases and J lost 8; bases outside the gene matches: 15. The CDR3 DNA follows: TGTGCCAGCAGTGTAGACAGGGCCTCTCCTACGAAGCAGTACTTC. Translating gives CASSVDRASPTKQYF.

V is TRBV7-2 and J is TRBJ1-5, with a possible D match to TRBD1 (6 bases). In germline, CDR1 is SGHTA, CDR2 FQGNSA. V shed 3 bases and J shed 4 bases, with 7 bases lying between them. This CDR3 comprises 13 residues. CDR3 in amino acids: CASSFQGNQPQHF. The CDR3 DNA follows: TGTGCCAGCAGCTTCCAGGGGAATCAGCCCCAGCATTTT.

This clone is medium-sized in the sample. This chain joins TRBV5-1 and TRBJ2-7, with 9 bases lining up with TRBD1. Germline loops: CDR1 SGHRS, CDR2 YFSETQ. The trim removed 4 bases at V and 4 bases at J, leaving 12 bases unmatched. This CDR3 is 16 amino acids long. CDR3 sequence: CASSVPGGQGSYEQYF. The CDR3, as DNA: TGCGCCAGCAGCGTACCTGGGGGACAGGGATCTTACGAGCAGTACTTC.

V and J are TRBV7-9 and TRBJ1-1; 7 nucleotides match TRBD1. This CDR3 region has 14 residues. V trimming: 2 bases; J trimming: 5 bases; junction bases outside the gene matches: 5. The V gene's germline CDR1 is SEHNR and CDR2 FQNEAQ (reference sequence). CDR3 sequence reads: CASSLQGVRTEAFF. The CDR3 nucleotides read TGTGCCAGCAGCTTACAGGGGGTAAGGACTGAAGCTTTCTTT.

J is TRBJ2-4 and V is TRBV4-3; D unclear. This CDR3 is 15 amino acids long. Germline values: CDR1 LGHNA, CDR2 YSLEER. Trimming shortened V by 0 bases and J by 0 bases, and 6 bases separated the two germline ends. CDR3 loop: CASSQDRLAKNIQYF. CDR3 in DNA: TGCGCCAGCAGCCAAGACAGGCTAGCCAAAAACATTCAGTACTTC.

The chain carries TRBV19 and TRBJ2-1; 9 nucleotides line up with TRBD2. Germline loops: CDR1 LNHDA, CDR2 SQIVND (reference sequence). After removal of 5 bases from V and 5 bases from J, the junction contained 16 bases not matched to a gene. The CDR3 spans 18 residues. This CDR3 reads CASSDNRPLAGTNNEQFF. CDR3 coding DNA: TGTGCCAGTAGTGACAATCGACCCCTAGCGGGAACTAACAATGAGCAGTTCTTC.

V and J are TRBV19 and TRBJ1-6, with TRBD1 identical over 10 bases. J was trimmed by 14 bases and V by 5 bases; bases with no gene match: 15. Germline V lookup: CDR1 LNHDA, CDR2 SQIVND (reference sequence). The CDR3 contains 16 residues. CDR3 sequence: CASSVHRDRGVTALHF. CDR3 DNA sequence: TGTGCCAGTAGTGTACACCGGGACAGGGGCGTAACGGCCCTCCACTTT.

The rearrangement joins TRBV3-1 (or the pseudogene TRBV3-2) to TRBJ1-1; 9 bases are a match to TRBD1. The CDR3 spans 15 residues. V trimming: 4 bases; J trimming: 6 bases; junction bases outside the gene matches: 9. Germline V gene sequence: CDR1 LGHDT, CDR2 YNNKEL (reference sequence). In DNA, the CDR3 is TGTGCCAGCAGCCCAACCGGGACAGGGTCAGCTGAAGCTTTCTTT. Amino acid sequence: CASSPTGTGSAEAFF.

The J gene is TRBJ2-7, the V gene TRBV6-6, with TRBD2 matching 7 bases. There are 16 residues in the CDR3. In germline, CDR1 is MNHNY, CDR2 SVGAGI (reference sequence). V lost 2 bases and J lost 2; bases outside the gene matches: 9. The CDR3 DNA sequence: TGTGCCAGCAGTTACCTTGGCGGGGGAACGGCCTACGAGCAGTACTTC. Amino acid sequence: CASSYLGGGTAYEQYF.

The chain combines TRBV28 with TRBJ1-1; 8 bases are shared with TRBD1. V dropped 6 bases and J dropped 6; count of bases not matched to a gene: 12. The CDR3 spans 15 residues. Germline CDR1 and CDR2: MDHEN and SYDVKM. CDR3 sequence: CASSFLTGEKAEAFF. CDR3 nucleotide sequence: TGTGCCAGCAGCTTTCTGACAGGGGAAAAAGCTGAAGCTTTCTTT.

The J gene is TRBJ1-1, the V gene TRBV18; 9 bases align to TRBD1. The CDR3 has 16 amino acids. Looked up from germline, CDR1 is KGHSH and CDR2 is LQKENI. The trim removed 0 bases at V and 0 bases at J, leaving 2 bases unmatched. CDR3 in amino acids: CASSPPTGGMNTEAFF. The CDR3 DNA sequence: TGTGCCAGCTCACCACCGACAGGGGGTATGAACACTGAAGCTTTCTTT.

J is TRBJ2-1 and V is TRBV5-6, with 7 bases lining up with TRBD2. The CDR3 spans 14 residues. The V and J ends lost 0 bases and 14 bases, in that order; junction bases with no gene match: 11. The germline V gene has CDR1 SGHDT and CDR2 YYEEEE. The CDR3 DNA sequence: TGTGCCAGCAGCTTGGGAGCTAGCGGAAAGGTGGAGTTCTTC. It encodes CASSLGASGKVEFF.